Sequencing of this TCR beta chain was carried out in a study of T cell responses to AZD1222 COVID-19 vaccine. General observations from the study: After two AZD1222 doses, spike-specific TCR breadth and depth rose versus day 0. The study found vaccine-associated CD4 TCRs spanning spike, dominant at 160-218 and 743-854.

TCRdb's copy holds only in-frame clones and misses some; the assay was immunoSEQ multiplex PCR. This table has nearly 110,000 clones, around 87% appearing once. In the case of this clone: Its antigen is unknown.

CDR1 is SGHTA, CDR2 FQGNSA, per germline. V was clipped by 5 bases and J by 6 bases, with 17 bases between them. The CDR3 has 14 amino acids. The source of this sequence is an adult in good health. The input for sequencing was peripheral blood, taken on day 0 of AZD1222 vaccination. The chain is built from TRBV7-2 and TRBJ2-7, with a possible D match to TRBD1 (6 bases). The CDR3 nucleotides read TGTGCCAGCAGCCCCTCCGTGGGGGCGACCGAGCAGTACTTC. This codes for CASSPSVGATEQYF.